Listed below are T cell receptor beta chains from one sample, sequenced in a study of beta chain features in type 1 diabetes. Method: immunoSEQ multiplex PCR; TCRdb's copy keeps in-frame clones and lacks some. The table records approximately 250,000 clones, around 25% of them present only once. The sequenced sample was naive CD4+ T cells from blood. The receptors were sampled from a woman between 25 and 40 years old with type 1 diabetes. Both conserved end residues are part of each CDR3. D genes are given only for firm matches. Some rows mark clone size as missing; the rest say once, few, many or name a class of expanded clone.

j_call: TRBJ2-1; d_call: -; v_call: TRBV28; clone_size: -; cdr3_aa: CASSLEAPEQFF; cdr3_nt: TGTGCCAGCAGTTTAGAAGCGCCTGAGCAGTTCTTC
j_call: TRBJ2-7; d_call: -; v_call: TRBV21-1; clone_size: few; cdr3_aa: CAGNLTPGTGAYEQYF; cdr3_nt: TGTGCCGGAAACCTGACTCCCGGGACAGGAGCCTACGAGCAGTACTTC
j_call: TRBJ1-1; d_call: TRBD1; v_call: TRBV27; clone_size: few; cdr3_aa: CASSLEGQGFTEAFF; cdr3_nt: TGTGCCAGCAGTTTAGAGGGACAGGGGTTCACTGAAGCTTTCTTT
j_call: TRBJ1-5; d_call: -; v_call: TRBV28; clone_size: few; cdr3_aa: CASGYRANQPQHF; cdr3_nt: TGTGCCAGCGGTTACAGGGCCAATCAGCCCCAGCATTTT
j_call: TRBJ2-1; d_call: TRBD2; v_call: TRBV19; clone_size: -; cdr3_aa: CASTGLAGVGEQFF; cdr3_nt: TGTGCCAGTACTGGACTAGCGGGAGTGGGTGAGCAGTTCTTC
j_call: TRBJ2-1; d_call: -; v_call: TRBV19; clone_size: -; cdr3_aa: CASSIERVGYNEQFF; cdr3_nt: TGTGCCAGTAGTATAGAGCGGGTCGGCTACAATGAGCAGTTCTTC
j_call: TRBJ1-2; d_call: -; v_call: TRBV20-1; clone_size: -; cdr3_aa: CSAVPGNGYTF; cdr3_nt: TGCAGTGCTGTTCCAGGGAATGGCTACACCTTC
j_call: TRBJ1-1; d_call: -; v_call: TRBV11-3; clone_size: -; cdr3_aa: CASSFDTEAFF; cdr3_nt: TGTGCCAGCAGCTTCGACACTGAAGCTTTCTTT
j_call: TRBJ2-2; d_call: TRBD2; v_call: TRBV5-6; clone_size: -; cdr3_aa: CASSQQREWRTGELFF; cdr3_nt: TGTGCCAGCAGCCAACAGCGGGAGTGGAGGACCGGGGAGCTGTTTTTT
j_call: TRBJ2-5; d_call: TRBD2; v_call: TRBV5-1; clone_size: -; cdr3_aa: CASRTYPGLAGDTAQYF; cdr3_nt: TGCGCCAGCAGAACATACCCAGGACTAGCGGGAGATACGGCCCAGTACTTC
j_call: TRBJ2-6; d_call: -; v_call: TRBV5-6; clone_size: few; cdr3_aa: CASSLQGQSSGANVLTF; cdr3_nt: TGTGCCAGCAGCTTGCAGGGGCAGAGCTCTGGGGCCAACGTCCTGACTTTC
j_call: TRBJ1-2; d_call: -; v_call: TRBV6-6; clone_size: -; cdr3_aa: CASSYEGVYGYTF; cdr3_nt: TGTGCCAGCAGTTACGAGGGAGTCTATGGCTACACCTTC
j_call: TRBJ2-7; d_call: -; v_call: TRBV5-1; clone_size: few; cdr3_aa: CASSLTGRQFYEQYF; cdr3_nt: TGCGCCAGCAGCTTAACCGGTAGACAGTTCTACGAGCAGTACTTC
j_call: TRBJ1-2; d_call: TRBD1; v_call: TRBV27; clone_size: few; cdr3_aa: CASSLLPGQGQGYTF; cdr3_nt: TGTGCCAGCAGTTTATTACCGGGACAGGGCCAAGGCTACACCTTC
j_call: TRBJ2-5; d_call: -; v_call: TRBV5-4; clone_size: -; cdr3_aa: CASSFYYQETQYF; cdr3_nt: TGTGCCAGCAGCTTTTACTATCAAGAGACCCAGTACTTC
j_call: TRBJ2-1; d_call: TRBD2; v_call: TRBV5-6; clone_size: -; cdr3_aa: CASTMGLENNEQFF; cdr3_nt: TGTGCCAGCACAATGGGACTAGAAAACAATGAGCAGTTCTTC
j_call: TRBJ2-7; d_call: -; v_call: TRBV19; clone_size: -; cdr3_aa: CASSRDFSYEQYF; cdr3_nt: TGTGCCAGTTCGCGGGATTTCTCCTACGAGCAGTACTTC
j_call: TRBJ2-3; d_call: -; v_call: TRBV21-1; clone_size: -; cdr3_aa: CASSNRADTQYF; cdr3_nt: TGTGCCAGCAGCAACAGGGCGGATACGCAGTATTTT
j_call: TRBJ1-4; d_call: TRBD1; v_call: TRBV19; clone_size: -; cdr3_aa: CASGTATNEKLFF; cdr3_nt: TGTGCCAGTGGGACAGCAACTAATGAAAAACTGTTTTTT
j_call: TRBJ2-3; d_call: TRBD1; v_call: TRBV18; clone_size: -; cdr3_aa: CASSPLGGTGTDTQYF; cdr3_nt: TGTGCCAGCTCACCACTAGGGGGCACGGGCACAGATACGCAGTATTTT
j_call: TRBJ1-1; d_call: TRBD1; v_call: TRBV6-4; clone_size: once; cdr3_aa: CASSAAGGTEAFF; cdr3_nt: TGTGCCAGCAGTGCCGCAGGGGGCACTGAAGCTTTCTTT
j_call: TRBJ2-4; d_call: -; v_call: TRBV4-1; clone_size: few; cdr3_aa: CASSQDRLAKNIQYF; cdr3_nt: TGCGCCAGCAGCCAAGACAGACTAGCCAAAAACATTCAGTACTTC
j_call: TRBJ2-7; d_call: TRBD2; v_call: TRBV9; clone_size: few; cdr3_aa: CASSGLAGNEQYF; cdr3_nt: TGTGCCAGCAGCGGGCTAGCGGGAAACGAGCAGTACTTC
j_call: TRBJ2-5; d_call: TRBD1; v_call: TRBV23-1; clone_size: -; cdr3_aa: CASSLPGQQETQYF; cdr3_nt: TGCGCCAGCTCCCTCCCGGGACAGCAAGAGACCCAGTACTTC
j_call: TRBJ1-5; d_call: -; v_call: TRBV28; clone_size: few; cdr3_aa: CASSLLAEAINQPQHF; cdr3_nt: TGTGCCAGCAGTTTACTCGCAGAGGCGATCAATCAGCCCCAGCATTTT
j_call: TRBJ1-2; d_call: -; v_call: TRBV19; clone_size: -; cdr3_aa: CASSIVSTTGSYGYTF; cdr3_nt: TGTGCCAGTAGTATAGTGTCCACGACAGGTTCCTATGGCTACACCTTC
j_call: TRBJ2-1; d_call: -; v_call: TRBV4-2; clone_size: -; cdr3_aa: CASSQDTERVNEQFF; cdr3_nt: TGTGCCAGCAGCCAAGATACGGAGCGTGTAAATGAGCAGTTCTTC
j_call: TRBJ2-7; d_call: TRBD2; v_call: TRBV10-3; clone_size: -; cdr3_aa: CAIRPGGVTPLGEQYF; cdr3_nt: TGTGCCATCAGGCCGGGGGGGGTAACCCCTCTTGGGGAGCAGTACTTC
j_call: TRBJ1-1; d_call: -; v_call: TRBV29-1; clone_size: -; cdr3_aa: CSGNRRKNTEAFF; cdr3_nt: TGCAGCGGAAACAGGCGGAAGAACACTGAAGCTTTCTTT
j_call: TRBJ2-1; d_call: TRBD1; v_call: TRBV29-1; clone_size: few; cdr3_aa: CSAPGQTYNEQFF; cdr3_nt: TGCAGCGCACCGGGACAGACCTACAATGAGCAGTTCTTC
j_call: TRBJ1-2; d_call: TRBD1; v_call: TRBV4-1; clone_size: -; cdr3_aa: CASSQAQGSNYGYTF; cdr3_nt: TGCGCCAGCAGCCAAGCACAGGGGTCTAACTATGGCTACACCTTC
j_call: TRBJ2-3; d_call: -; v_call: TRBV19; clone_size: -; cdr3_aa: CASSISLAGDTQYF; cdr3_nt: TGTGCCAGTAGTATCTCCCTAGCCGGAGATACGCAGTATTTT
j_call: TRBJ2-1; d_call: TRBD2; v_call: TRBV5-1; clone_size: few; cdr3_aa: CASSLEREEGEQFF; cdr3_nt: TGCGCCAGCAGCTTGGAGCGGGAGGAGGGTGAGCAGTTCTTC
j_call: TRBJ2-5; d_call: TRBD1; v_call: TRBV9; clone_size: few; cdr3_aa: CASSVVGQGKETQYF; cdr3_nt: TGTGCCAGCAGCGTAGTTGGACAGGGGAAAGAGACCCAGTACTTC
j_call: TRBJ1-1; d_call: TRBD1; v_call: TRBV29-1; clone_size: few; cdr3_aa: CSVYGQGQTEAFF; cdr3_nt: TGCAGCGTTTATGGACAGGGACAGACTGAAGCTTTCTTT
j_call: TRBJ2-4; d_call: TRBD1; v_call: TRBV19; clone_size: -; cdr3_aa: CASSIGDRDNIQYF; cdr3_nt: TGTGCCAGTAGTATAGGGGACAGGGACAACATTCAGTACTTC
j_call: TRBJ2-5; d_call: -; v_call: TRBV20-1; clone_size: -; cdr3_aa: CSDGGETQYF; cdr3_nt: TGCAGTGATGGCGGGGAGACCCAGTACTTC
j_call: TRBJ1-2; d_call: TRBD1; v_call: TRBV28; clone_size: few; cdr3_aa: CASSSPDRRTYGYTF; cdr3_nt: TGTGCCAGCAGTTCCCCGGACAGGCGGACCTATGGCTACACCTTC
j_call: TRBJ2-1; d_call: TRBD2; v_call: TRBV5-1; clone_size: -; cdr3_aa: CASSLAVLAGNYNEQFF; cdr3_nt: TGCGCCAGCAGCTTGGCAGTACTAGCGGGGAACTACAATGAGCAGTTCTTC
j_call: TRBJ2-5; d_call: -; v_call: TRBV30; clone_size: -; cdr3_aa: CAWSVGGQETQYF; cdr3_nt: TGTGCCTGGAGTGTAGGAGGCCAAGAGACCCAGTACTTC
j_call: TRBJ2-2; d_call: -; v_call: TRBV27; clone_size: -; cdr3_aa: CASAPNSGSRRELFF; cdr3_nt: TGTGCCAGCGCCCCAAATTCTGGGTCTAGGAGGGAGCTGTTTTTT
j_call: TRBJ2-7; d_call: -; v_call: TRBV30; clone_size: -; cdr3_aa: CAWSVPGGYYEQYF; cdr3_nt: TGTGCCTGGAGTGTACCGGGGGGCTACTACGAGCAGTACTTC
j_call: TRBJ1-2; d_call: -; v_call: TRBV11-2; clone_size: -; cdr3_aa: CASSPGQDYGYTF; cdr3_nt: TGTGCCAGCAGCCCCGGACAAGACTATGGCTACACCTTC
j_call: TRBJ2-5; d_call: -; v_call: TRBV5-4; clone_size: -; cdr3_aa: CASSQYREETQYF; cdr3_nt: TGTGCCAGCAGCCAGTACAGGGAAGAGACCCAGTACTTC
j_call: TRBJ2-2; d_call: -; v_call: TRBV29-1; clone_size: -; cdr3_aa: CSVEGRANTGELFF; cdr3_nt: TGCAGCGTTGAGGGCAGGGCGAACACCGGGGAGCTGTTTTTT
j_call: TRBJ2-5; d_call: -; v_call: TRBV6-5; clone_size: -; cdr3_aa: CASKLQGAQETQYF; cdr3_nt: TGTGCCAGCAAGCTACAGGGCGCACAAGAGACCCAGTACTTC
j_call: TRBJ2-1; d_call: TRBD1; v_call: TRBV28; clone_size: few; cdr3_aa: CAGQGANEQFF; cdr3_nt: TGTGCCGGACAGGGGGCGAATGAGCAGTTCTTC
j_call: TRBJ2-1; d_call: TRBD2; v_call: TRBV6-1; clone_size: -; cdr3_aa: CASSERRGLSYNEQFF; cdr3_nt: TGTGCCAGCAGTGAACGGCGGGGGTTATCCTACAATGAGCAGTTCTTC
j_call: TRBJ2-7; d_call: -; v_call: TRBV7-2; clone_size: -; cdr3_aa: CASVFSYEQYF; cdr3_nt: TGTGCCTCTGTATTCTCCTACGAGCAGTACTTC
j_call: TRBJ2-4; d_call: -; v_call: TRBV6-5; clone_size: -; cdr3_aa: CASILGGTKNIQYF; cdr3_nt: TGTGCCAGCATCCTAGGGGGAACCAAAAACATTCAGTACTTC
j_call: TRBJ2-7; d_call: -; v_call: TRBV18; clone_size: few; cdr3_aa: CASSPRGLGYEQYF; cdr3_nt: TGTGCCAGCTCACCCAGGGGATTGGGTTACGAGCAGTACTTC
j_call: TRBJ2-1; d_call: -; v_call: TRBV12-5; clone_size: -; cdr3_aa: CASGLVRFGSRRGNEQFF; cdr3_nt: TGTGCTAGTGGTTTGGTACGGTTCGGTAGTCGCCGGGGGAATGAGCAGTTCTTC
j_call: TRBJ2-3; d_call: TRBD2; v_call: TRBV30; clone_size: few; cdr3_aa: CAWTSGSLGDTQYF; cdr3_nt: TGTGCCTGGACTAGCGGGAGTTTGGGAGATACGCAGTATTTT
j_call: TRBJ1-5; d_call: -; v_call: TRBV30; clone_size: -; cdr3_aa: CAWSVLGGQPQHF; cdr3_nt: TGTGCCTGGAGTGTACTAGGAGGCCAGCCCCAGCATTTT
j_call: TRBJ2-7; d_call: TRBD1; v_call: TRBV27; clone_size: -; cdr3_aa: CASSHPGQVMYF; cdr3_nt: TGTGCCAGCAGTCACCCGGGACAGGTTATGTACTTC
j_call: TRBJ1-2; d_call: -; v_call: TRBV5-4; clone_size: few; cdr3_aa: CASSLGGTGGVEYTF; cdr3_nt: TGTGCCAGCAGCTTGGGAGGGACGGGAGGTGTTGAGTACACCTTC
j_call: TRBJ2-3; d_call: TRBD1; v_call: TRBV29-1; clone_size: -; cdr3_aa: CSVRQGGGTDTQYF; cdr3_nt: TGCAGCGTGCGACAGGGTGGCGGGACAGATACGCAGTATTTT